This entry features one T cell receptor (beta chain) sequence. Which antigen it targets is not known. No much larger clonotype is one base removed from it; base qualities were not supplied. TCR beta CDR3 regions were amplified from RNA transcripts. A first-round RT-PCR of the TCR CDR3 used the HTBI primer set with the Qiagen OneStep RT-PCR kit. The libraries were constructed in a second round of multiplex PCR and then size-selected and purified. Sequencing of the libraries was done on an Illumina HiSeq2000 using paired-end 100 bp reads. As for how the authors treated the data: SOAPnuke was used to process the raw data, removing reads that contained adapters or uncalled bases, had a mean Phred below 15, or lacked an exact match to the constant primer or identifier. High-quality paired reads were merged with COPE v1.2.5, and unique nucleotide sequences were defined as clonotypes. Clonotypes were aligned to IMGT TRBV, TRBD and TRBJ reference segments using MiTCR v1.1. The analysis included only V-J combinations with a frequency above 0.0001, which together covered around 99% of the repertoires. A TCS score was defined as the ratio of F50 (clonal expansion) to E x V (chaos), with BLOSUM62-based TCRdist applied between CDR3 peptides within each V-J. Welch's t-statistics and random forest reduced several hundred V-J features to under 15, which were used in a naive Bayes classifier (R e1071). The similarity between thyroid and blood repertoires was quantified using the Morisita-Horn index. TCRdb passed the public sequencing reads through fastp at Q25 and MiXCR, retaining productive beta sequences. All rows with the same CDR3 protein become a single entry with the most common DNA and genes. TCRdb's processing, not the study's, gives the V and J calls here. Across this sample there are fewer than 750,000 distinct CDR3 sequences, with 35% to 55% seen only once. Of the sample, roughly 8.2% falls within the top ten clones.

This entry belongs to a study of T cells in Graves' hyperthyroidism and ophthalmopathy (dated by TCRdb to the late 2010s). For context, the study as a whole: To identify TCR V-J signatures that set the groups apart, the researchers used a discovery cohort of roughly 100 patients, made up of about 44 with Graves' ophthalmopathy and 57 with stable Graves' hyperthyroidism. After sampling, hyperthyroidism patients received methimazole starting at 30 mg daily, and ophthalmopathy patients received high-dose intravenous methylprednisolone. An independent validation cohort of some 18 hyperthyroidism patients and 17 patients who later progressed to ophthalmopathy tested prospective prediction of ophthalmopathy. The study also compared thyroid tissue and blood T-cell repertoires from about six Graves' hyperthyroidism patients. The paper reports TCR Vbeta CDR3 sequencing of more than 120 peripheral blood samples: around 41 ophthalmopathy, under 80 hyperthyroidism and approximately 17 progressor patients. The 100 discovery patients were randomly split 7:3 into training and test sets. Study-wide findings and limitations: Ophthalmopathy was separated from stable hyperthyroidism by a 13 V-J signature model, with about 86% sensitivity and about 81% specificity obtained in cross-validation and 80%/75% obtained in testing. In validation, the model predicted progression to ophthalmopathy a median of around six months before onset, with about 64% sensitivity and about 75% specificity. Sample size was not statistically predetermined, and blinding of investigators to group allocation was not performed. Most expanded thyroid clonotypes (frequency above 0.001) were also detected in blood, suggesting blood repertoires may reflect thyroid immune responses.

Spanning cysteine to phenylalanine, the CDR3 consists of 14 amino acids. The retained sequence is limited to the CDR3, 42 bases, with the frame set at the first base. The CDR1 and CDR2 encoded by the germline V gene (reference sequence) are DFQATT and SNEGSKA. The V and J ends are trimmed by 0 bases and 4 bases, leaving 12 bases between them. Stable Graves' hyperthyroidism was defined as no progression to ophthalmopathy during 18 months of follow-up. The hyperthyroidism patients were between 18 and 65 years old and newly diagnosed, with a disease duration of less than 2 months. The study excluded patients with uncontrolled infections, other autoimmune diseases, pregnancy or lactation. Diagnoses were based on clinical symptoms, serum thyroxine and TRAb, thyroid ultrasound and orbital computed tomography. Total RNA was extracted using Trizol reagent, and RNA quality was assessed on an Agilent 2100 Bioanalyzer.

The TCR sequence derives from a woman aged 18-29 years with Graves' hyperthyroidism. Input material: peripheral blood or thyroid tissue (not recorded which). The chain was built from TRBV20-1 and TRBJ1-2, with no D gene named confidently. The CDR3 amino acid sequence is: CSARDSKGSYGYTF. The DNA is as follows: TGCAGTGCTAGAGATTCGAAGGGAAGCTATGGCTACACCTTC.